This paragraph covers one T cell receptor (beta chain) sequence. The antigen is unknown. This specimen belongs to a study of cytomegalovirus exposure and HLA in healthy donors. The wider study: The approximately 120 validation repertoires and the 666 first-cohort repertoires shared a platform, a later analysis reported.

Study-wide findings and caveats: Three chains linked to CMV were shown in vitro to be specific for CMV antigens. Subsequent analysis showed first-cohort TCR clusters tending to co-occur in 120 validation repertoires. Cytomegalovirus-associated TCR beta chains were listed, numbering over 150.

TCRdb's copy holds only in-frame clones and misses some; the assay was immunoSEQ multiplex PCR. The sample records some 170,000 clones, around 86% being singletons. V gave up 6 bases and J gave up 5 bases, with 14 bases separating them. Per the germline V gene, CDR1 is MGHRA and CDR2 is YSYEKL. The CDR3 runs to 15 residues. The clonotype was recovered from a man aged 30-40 years in good health and CMV-seropositive. The sequencing sample was made of PBMCs. The chain carries TRBV4-1 and TRBJ1-6; maybe TRBD1 (6 bases). CDR3 nucleotides: TGCGCCAGCAGAGGTGTAGGGGGTGATAATTCACCCCTCCACTTT. Translation gives CASRGVGGDNSPLHF.